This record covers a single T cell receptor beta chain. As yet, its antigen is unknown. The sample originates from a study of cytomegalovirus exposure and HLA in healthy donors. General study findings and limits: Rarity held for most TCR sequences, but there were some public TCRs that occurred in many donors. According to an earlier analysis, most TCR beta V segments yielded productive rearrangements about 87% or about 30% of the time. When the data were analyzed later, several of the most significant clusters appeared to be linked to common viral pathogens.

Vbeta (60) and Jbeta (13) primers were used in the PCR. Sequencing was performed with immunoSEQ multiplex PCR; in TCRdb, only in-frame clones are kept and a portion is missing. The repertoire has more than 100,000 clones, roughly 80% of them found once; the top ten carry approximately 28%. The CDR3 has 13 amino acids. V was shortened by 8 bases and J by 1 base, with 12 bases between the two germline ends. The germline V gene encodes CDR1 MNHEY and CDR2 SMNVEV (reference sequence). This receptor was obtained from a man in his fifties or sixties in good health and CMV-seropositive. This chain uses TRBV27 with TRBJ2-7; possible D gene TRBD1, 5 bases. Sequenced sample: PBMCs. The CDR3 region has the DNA TGTGCCAGCCATCCCTCAGGGTCCTACGAGCAGTACTTC. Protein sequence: CASHPSGSYEQYF.